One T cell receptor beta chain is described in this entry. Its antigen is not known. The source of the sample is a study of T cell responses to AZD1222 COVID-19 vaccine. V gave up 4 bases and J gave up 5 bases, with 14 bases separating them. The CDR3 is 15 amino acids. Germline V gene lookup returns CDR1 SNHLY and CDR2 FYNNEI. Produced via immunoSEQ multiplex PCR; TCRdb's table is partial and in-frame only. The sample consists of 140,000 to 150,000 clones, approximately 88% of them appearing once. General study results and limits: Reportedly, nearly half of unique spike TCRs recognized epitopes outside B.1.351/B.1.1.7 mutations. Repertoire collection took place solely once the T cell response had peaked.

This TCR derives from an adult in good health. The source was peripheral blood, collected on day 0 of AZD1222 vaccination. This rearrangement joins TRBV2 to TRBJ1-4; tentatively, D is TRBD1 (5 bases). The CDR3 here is CASSVMWGTNEKLFF. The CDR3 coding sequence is TGTGCCAGCAGTGTAATGTGGGGCACCAATGAAAAACTGTTTTTT.